Shown below are 25 T cell receptor beta chains from a single sample sequenced in a study of shared clonotypes between healthy human individuals. Method: immunoSEQ multiplex PCR; TCRdb's copy keeps in-frame clones and lacks some. The sample contains 2 million to 2.5 million clones, approximately 93% of which appear only once. Sequenced input: naive CD4+ T cells from PBMCs. The subset: CD45RA+ positively selected. Receptors originate from a man younger than 35 in good health. Some clones in this sample may be carry-over from other donors' samples.

V gene TRBV5-1 combines with J gene TRBJ2-3; maybe TRBD1 (5 bases). V dropped 6 bases and J dropped 6 bases, with 17 bases sitting between them. The CDR3 spans 14 residues. In germline, CDR1 is SGHRS, CDR2 YFSETQ. The CDR3 spells CASTQEPPTDTQYF. The CDR3 nucleotides read TGCGCCAGCACACAGGAACCCCCTACGGATACGCAGTATTTT.

V gene TRBV30 combines with J gene TRBJ1-5; D gene ambiguous. The CDR3 runs 13 residues. The V gene's germline CDR1 is GTSNPN and CDR2 SVGIG (reference sequence). Deletions cut 2 bases from V and 6 bases from J, with 11 bases between. CDR3 bases: TGTGCCTGGAGTCCCCGTTCTGGTCAGCCCCAGCATTTT. This encodes CAWSPRSGQPQHF.

With respect to this clone: Other nucleotide sequences in the sample specify the same CDR3. The chain recombines TRBV9 with TRBJ2-5; 7 bases map to TRBD2. CDR1 and CDR2 (germline): SGDLS, YYNGEE. V lost 0 bases, J lost 1 base, and 6 bases stayed unmatched. This CDR3 has 16 amino acids. CDR3 protein: CASSVGASGTQETQYF. The CDR3 nucleotides read TGTGCCAGCAGCGTAGGGGCTAGCGGAACCCAAGAGACCCAGTACTTC. Complete variable domain (other parts from reference TRBV9 and TRBJ2-5): DSGVTQTPKHLITATGQRVTLRCSPRSGDLSVYWYQQSLDQGLQFLIQYYNGEERAKGNILERFSAQQFPDLHSELNLSSLELGDSALYFCASSVGASGTQETQYFGPGTRLLVL.

This clone was recorded only once. Different DNA sequences within this sample yield the same CDR3. The rearrangement uses TRBV20-1 and TRBJ2-3; D uncertain. Trimming pared 5 bases from V and 6 bases from J, leaving 9 bases between. CDR3 length equals 11 residues. Looked up from germline, CDR1 is DFQATT and CDR2 is SNEGSKA (reference sequence). CDR3 DNA sequence: TGCAGTGCTTCGAGTCGGGATACGCAGTATTTT. It yields the protein CSASSRDTQYF.

The genes are TRBV15 and TRBJ2-7; TRBD1 aligns across 9 bases. J lost 3 bases, V lost 3 bases, and 15 bases had no gene match. The CDR3 length is 18 residues. The germline V gene encodes CDR1 LNHNV and CDR2 YYDKDF (reference sequence). CDR3 protein: CATSSDPHYGTGIYEQYF. DNA of the CDR3: TGTGCCACCAGCAGCGACCCTCACTATGGGACAGGGATCTACGAGCAGTACTTC.

This clone was found a few times. The V call is TRBV21-1, the J call TRBJ1-1; the table's D call, TRBD1, was not checked against the DNA. TRBV21-1 is given as a pseudogene. The CDR3 totals 13 residues. CDR3: CASRTGPGTEAFF. CDR3 DNA sequence: TGTGCCAGCAGGACAGGTCCGGGTACTGAAGCTTTCTTT.

This chain uses TRBV19 with TRBJ2-6, with D hard to call. Germline V gene sequence: CDR1 LNHDA, CDR2 SQIVND (reference sequence). Trimming removed 7 bases at V and 0 bases at J, with 16 bases between. This CDR3 is built from 17 residues. CDR3 amino acids: CASTLSLQSSGANVLTF. The CDR3 DNA reads as TGTGCCAGTACCCTCAGTCTCCAGAGCTCTGGGGCCAACGTCCTGACTTTC.

The chain uses TRBV6-6 and TRBJ2-7, with unresolved D. This CDR3 contains 13 residues. V lost 7 bases and J 1 base, leaving 11 bases between the germline ends. Germline CDR1 is MNHNY and CDR2 is SVGAGI (reference sequence). CDR3 DNA: TGTGCCAGCATCACACCTGGTTCCTACGAGCAGTACTTC. Residues: CASITPGSYEQYF.

This clone was found once. CDR3 loop: CASSLEGIRAEQYF. CDR3 sequence (DNA): TGCGCCAGCAGCTTGGAAGGGATCAGGGCCGAGCAGTACTTC. The genes are TRBV5-1 and TRBJ2-7; D may be TRBD1 (5 bases). The germline V gene has CDR1 SGHRS and CDR2 YFSETQ. This CDR3 has 14 residues. Trimming took 0 bases from V and 6 from J, leaving 13 bases between them. Full variable domain (remainder filled in from reference TRBV5-1 and TRBJ2-7): KAGVTQTPRYLIKTRGQQVTLSCSPISGHRSVSWYQQTPGQGLQFLFEYFSETQRNKGNFPGRFSGRQFSNSRSEMNVSTLELGDSALYLCASSLEGIRAEQYFGPGTRLTVT.

The chain carries TRBV28 and TRBJ2-1; no firm D call. The CDR3 is 13 amino acids. Germline V gives CDR1 MDHEN, CDR2 SYDVKM. V was cut by 5 bases and J by 10 bases, with 15 bases left in between. The DNA for the CDR3 is TGTGCCAGCAGTCCAAATCCCGTTACGGAGCAGTTCTTC. This codes for CASSPNPVTEQFF.

CDR3 protein: CASSLVIGGLGTDTQYF. CDR3 in DNA: TGCGCCAGCAGCTTGGTTATAGGGGGCTTGGGCACAGATACGCAGTATTTT. This sequence joins TRBV5-1 and TRBJ2-3; 7 bases map to TRBD1. Germline trimming cut 0 bases from V and 1 base from J; bases unmatched to any gene: 8. The germline V gene encodes CDR1 SGHRS and CDR2 YFSETQ. This CDR3 is built from 17 residues.

The rearrangement links TRBV6-5 to TRBJ1-2; no definite D call. V lost 6 bases and J 8 bases, leaving 7 bases between the germline ends. The CDR3 spans 10 residues. CDR1 and CDR2 (germline): MNHEY, SVGAGI. CDR3 amino acids: CASRSAGYTF. Written as DNA, the CDR3 is TGTGCCAGCAGAAGCGCGGGCTACACCTTC.

The V call is TRBV5-1, the J call TRBJ2-1; 9 bases agree with TRBD1. The CDR3 runs 16 residues. Germline CDR1 SGHRS, CDR2 YFSETQ. The V segment lost 4 bases and the J segment 3 bases; nucleotides outside the gene matches: 8. The CDR3 protein is CASSDSGTGNYNEQFF. CDR3 in DNA: TGCGCCAGCAGCGACTCCGGGACAGGGAACTACAATGAGCAGTTCTTC.

The chain joins TRBV4-1 to TRBJ1-5; D is perhaps TRBD1 (5 bases). CDR1 is MGHRA and CDR2 is YSYEKL in the germline V gene. The CDR3 runs to 16 residues. The V and J ends lost 0 bases and 0 bases respectively, with 9 bases between them. In DNA, the CDR3 is TGCGCCAGCAGCCAAGAGGGGGTCTATAGCAATCAGCCCCAGCATTTT. This codes for CASSQEGVYSNQPQHF.

The chain has TRBV6-1 and TRBJ2-2; D not certain. The CDR3 loop spans 16 amino acids. Per germline, CDR1 MNHNS and CDR2 SASEGT. V shed 4 bases and J shed 0 bases, with 12 bases lying between them. This CDR3 reads CASSGGRRANTGELFF. The CDR3, as DNA: TGTGCCAGCAGTGGAGGTCGCCGTGCGAACACCGGGGAGCTGTTTTTT.

The gene calls are TRBV19 and TRBJ2-4, with D perhaps TRBD2 (6 bases). V was shortened by 10 bases and J by 9 bases, with 16 bases between the two germline ends. This CDR3 comprises 12 residues. Germline V gives CDR1 LNHDA, CDR2 SQIVND (reference sequence). DNA of the CDR3: TGTGCCACACGTAGGGAGGTTGGCATTCAGTACTTC. This gives the protein CATRREVGIQYF. The complete variable domain, with remaining parts taken from reference TRBV19 and TRBJ2-4, reads DGGITQSPKYLFRKEGQNVTLSCEQNLNHDAMYWYRQDPGQGLRLIYYSQIVNDFQKGDIAEGYSVSREKKESFPLTVTSAQKNPTAFYLCATRREVGIQYFGAGTRLSVL.

The chain couples TRBV13 to TRBJ2-3; 9 bases align to TRBD1. This CDR3 spans 14 amino acids. Germline CDR1 PRHDT, CDR2 FYEKMQ (reference sequence). The J segment lost 3 bases and the V segment lost 5 bases, leaving 3 bases of the junction unmatched. CDR3 region: CASSRDRATDTQYF. Here the CDR3 DNA reads TGTGCCAGCAGCCGGGACAGGGCGACAGATACGCAGTATTTT.

The chain uses TRBV5-4 and TRBJ2-7; unclear D gene. Trimming removed 4 bases from V and 3 bases from J, with 8 bases in between. CDR1 SGHNT and CDR2 YYREEE come from the germline V gene (reference sequence). This CDR3 has 12 residues. The DNA of the CDR3 is TGTGCCAGCAGCAACCAAGTCTACGAGCAGTACTTC. Amino acids: CASSNQVYEQYF.

This chain links TRBV19 with TRBJ2-7, with a possible D match to TRBD2 (5 bases). Trimming took off 5 bases at V and 1 base at J, with 15 bases between the two ends. This CDR3 region has 15 residues. CDR1 and CDR2 from the germline V gene are LNHDA and SQIVND (reference sequence). CDR3 nucleotide sequence: TGTGCCAGTAGTCCAGGCCAGACTATATCCTACGAGCAGTACTTC. Protein sequence: CASSPGQTISYEQYF.

The V and J genes are TRBV10-3 and TRBJ2-1; D is ambiguous. V lost 11 bases and J 4 bases, leaving 12 bases between the germline ends. Germline lookup yields CDR1 ENHRY and CDR2 SYGVKD. CDR3 length equals 12 residues. The CDR3 sequence: CASANQYNEQFF. The DNA of the CDR3 is TGTGCCTCCGCTAACCAATACAATGAGCAGTTCTTC.

The rearrangement joins TRBV7-9 to TRBJ2-7; possible D gene TRBD1, 5 bases. Germline values: CDR1 SEHNR, CDR2 FQNEAQ (reference sequence). The CDR3 has 15 amino acids. Trimming stripped 1 base from V and 1 base from J, with 11 bases between. CDR3 sequence reads: CASSLDGAGSYEQYF. CDR3 sequence (DNA): TGTGCCAGCAGCTTAGATGGGGCCGGATCCTACGAGCAGTACTTC.

This clone was detected only once. V usage is TRBV5-1 and J usage is TRBJ1-2; possible D gene TRBD1, 6 bases. The CDR3 length is 15 residues. The V gene lost 2 bases and the J gene lost 3 bases, with 14 bases spanning the gap. Germline assignment: CDR1 SGHRS and CDR2 YFSETQ. The CDR3 bases are TGCGCCAGCAGCTTAGGGGGGGAAAAGGACTATGGCTACACCTTC. Amino acid sequence: CASSLGGEKDYGYTF.

With regard to this clone: Additional DNA sequences in this sample encode the identical CDR3. The CDR3 is CASSYSDTSYEQYF. The CDR3 nucleotides are TGTGCCAGCAGTTACTCCGACACATCCTACGAGCAGTACTTC. V is TRBV6-6 and J is TRBJ2-7; D gene unclear. Per germline, CDR1 MNHNY and CDR2 SVGAGI (reference sequence). Trimming pared 0 bases from V and 1 base from J, leaving 7 bases between. This CDR3 has 14 amino acids.

This clone was counted once. This specimen includes other DNA sequences encoding the same CDR3. V gene TRBV5-1 combines with J gene TRBJ2-1; maybe TRBD2 (6 bases). Deletions cut 2 bases from V and 0 bases from J, with 9 bases between. Germline assignment: CDR1 SGHRS and CDR2 YFSETQ. The CDR3 length is 15 residues. The CDR3 loop reads CASSLAGSSYNEQFF. DNA of the CDR3: TGCGCCAGCAGCTTAGCGGGTAGCTCCTACAATGAGCAGTTCTTC.

The chain combines TRBV7-9 with TRBJ2-2; D tentatively fits TRBD1 or TRBD2 (5 bases each). Germline CDR1 reads SEHNR; CDR2 reads FQNEAQ (reference sequence). The CDR3 consists of 16 residues. V was pared by 5 bases and J by 4 bases, with 17 bases between. The CDR3 coding sequence is TGTGCCAGCAGCCCTTCACGTTCGGGGCCCACCGGGGAGCTGTTTTTT. Translated: CASSPSRSGPTGELFF.